This T cell receptor beta chain was recorded in a study of T cell repertoires in cytomegalovirus infection. TCRdb re-called the reads through MiXCR, storing one row per CDR3 protein. Among 310,000 or so distinct CDR3 sequences listed, more than 20% were seen once. The TCR sequence derives from a human donor in good health (CMV status not recorded). Some clones in this sample may be carry-over from other donors' samples. The specimen sequenced was PBMCs.

As DNA, the CDR3 is TGTGCCAGCAGCCGACGGACAGGGGAGGCATCCACTGAAGCTTTCTTT. This translates into CASSRRTGEASTEAFF. This rearrangement joins TRBV11-2 to TRBJ1-1; 9 bases fit TRBD1. The J segment lost 4 bases and the V segment lost 5 bases, leaving 11 bases of the junction unmatched. This CDR3 is built from 16 residues. CDR1 is SGHAT, CDR2 FQNNGV, per germline.